The source of this T cell receptor beta chain is a study of control samples from healthy donors and cancer patients. Measured with immunoSEQ multiplex PCR; TCRdb has only the in-frame clones, and not every one. Among about 230,000 clones listed, over 70% were seen once. CDR3 length equals 11 residues. The germline V gene encodes CDR1 SGHRS and CDR2 YFSETQ. Deletions cut 3 bases from V and 6 bases from J, with 4 bases between. The source of this sequence is a woman aged 55-69 years with lung cancer. The V gene is TRBV5-1, the J gene TRBJ1-3; D ambiguous. Sequenced: PBMCs. CDR3 DNA: TGCGCCAGCAGCTCGCAAAACACCATATATTTT. This sequence encodes CASSSQNTIYF.